This entry lists 8 T cell receptor beta chains sequenced from one sample in a study of ipilimumab plus nivolumab after autologous stem cell transplantation. Here immunoSEQ multiplex PCR was the method, and the copy in TCRdb shows in-frame clones only, minus some. The sample holds 40,000 to 45,000 clones, about 92% seen once. The input for sequencing was PBMCs, taken in a trial of ipilimumab plus nivolumab as post-transplant consolidation. The receptors here all came from a male donor with multiple myeloma.

This clone was seen only once. This chain joins TRBV19 and TRBJ2-3; 10 nucleotides line up with TRBD2. Trimming cost V 6 bases and J 0 bases; bases outside gene matches: 15. Germline V gene lookup returns CDR1 LNHDA and CDR2 SQIVND (reference sequence). The CDR3 totals 19 residues. For the CDR3, the DNA is TGTGCCAGTAGCCCGCATGGGCCAGGACTAGCGGCCAGCACAGATACGCAGTATTTT. Residues: CASSPHGPGLAASTDTQYF.

The chain couples TRBV14 to TRBJ1-2; TRBD1 is a possible D gene (5 bases). The CDR3 spans 14 residues. CDR1 SGHDN and CDR2 FVKESK come from the germline V gene. Trimming shortened V by 0 bases and J by 10 bases, and 15 bases separated the two germline ends. CDR3 protein: CASSQEGTLLDYTF. In DNA form, the CDR3 reads TGTGCCAGCAGCCAAGAAGGGACCTTACTTGACTACACCTTC.

The chain combines TRBV5-5 with TRBJ1-2, with a weak D call TRBD1 (6 bases). V lost 4 bases, J lost 4 bases, and 17 bases lay in between. The CDR3 spans 15 residues. Germline CDR1 reads SGHKS; CDR2 reads YYEKEE (reference sequence). CDR3 sequence (DNA): TGTGCCAGCAGCAGCATCGGACAGACCTTCTATGGCTACACCTTC. Its protein is CASSSIGQTFYGYTF.

In DNA, the CDR3 is TGTGCCAGCGGGGACCCGAGGTATGGCTACACCTTC. It encodes CASGDPRYGYTF. This sequence joins TRBV6-5 and TRBJ1-2, with D possibly matching TRBD1 (5 bases). Germline CDR1 and CDR2: MNHEY and SVGAGI. The CDR3 covers 12 residues. V lost 8 bases to trimming and J lost 5 bases, with 12 bases between them.

V is TRBV5-1 and J is TRBJ1-2, with 7 nucleotides matching TRBD1. Germline V gene sequence: CDR1 SGHRS, CDR2 YFSETQ. V gave up 1 base and J gave up 4 bases; unmatched junction bases: 7. There are 15 residues in the CDR3. The CDR3 reads CASSLTLRGSYGYTF. DNA of the CDR3: TGCGCCAGCAGCTTGACCCTCAGGGGGAGCTATGGCTACACCTTC.

The V and J genes are TRBV7-9 and TRBJ1-1; the D is unclear. V lost 1 base, J lost 4 bases, and 7 bases lay in between. Germline V CDR1 and CDR2: SEHNR, FQNEAQ (reference sequence). The CDR3 is 13 amino acids. The CDR3 protein is CASSLGGVTEAFF. CDR3 DNA: TGTGCCAGCAGCTTAGGGGGAGTCACTGAAGCTTTCTTT.

A word on this clone: The junction does not match germline at one end; this may be a read error. V gene TRBV7-2 combines with J gene TRBJ2-5; 10 bases align to TRBD1. The germline gives CDR1 SGHTA, CDR2 FQGNSA. The length of the CDR3 is 15 residues. The CDR3 coding sequence is TGTGCCAGCAGTTTAGACAGGGGGCTTGGAGAGACCCAGTACTTC. The encoded protein is CASSLDRGLGETQYF.

This chain links TRBV7-8 with TRBJ2-7; TRBD1 agrees at 9 bases. V lost 3 bases and J lost 6; bases outside the gene matches: 6. The germline V gene has CDR1 SGHVS and CDR2 FQNEAQ. CDR3 length: 14 residues. The CDR3 region has the DNA TGTGCCAGCAGCTTCCTGACAGGGGGGGGCGAGCAGTACTTC. This codes for CASSFLTGGGEQYF.